The 21 T cell receptor beta chains listed next were all sequenced from one sample in a study of blood T cell repertoires in COVID-19. TCRdb's table, derived via immunoSEQ multiplex PCR, lists solely in-frame clones and lacks some. The table has just over 250,000 clones, about nine tenths seen once. Material: peripheral blood. These receptors were obtained from a man in his fifties or sixties who had recovered from COVID-19.

CDR3 sequence reads: CASSPAIRSYEQYF. The CDR3 nucleotides read TGCGCCAGCAGCCCGGCCATACGGAGCTACGAGCAGTACTTC. The chain has TRBV5-1 and TRBJ2-7; no reliable D call. The CDR3 is made up of 14 amino acids. Germline V gene lookup returns CDR1 SGHRS and CDR2 YFSETQ. V shed 4 bases and J shed 3 bases, with 14 bases lying between them.

The chain is built from TRBV29-1 and TRBJ2-7, with TRBD2 as a possible D gene (5 bases). This CDR3 spans 14 amino acids. Per germline, CDR1 SQVTM and CDR2 ANQGSEA. V dropped 0 bases and J dropped 6 bases, with 15 bases sitting between them. The CDR3 spells CSVEEVTGISEQYF. The CDR3 DNA reads TGCAGCGTTGAAGAAGTCACCGGGATTAGCGAGCAGTACTTC.

This chain joins TRBV7-9 and TRBJ1-5; unclear D gene. The CDR3 has 15 residues. V dropped 5 bases and J dropped 6 bases, with 17 bases sitting between them. Germline-derived CDR1 and CDR2 are SEHNR and FQNEAQ (reference sequence). The CDR3 here is CASSPSGISSQPQHF. The CDR3 DNA reads as TGTGCCAGCAGCCCTAGCGGAATTTCGAGTCAGCCCCAGCATTTT. Combining the CDR3 with reference TRBV7-9 and TRBJ1-5 gives the whole variable domain DTGVSQNPRHKITKRGQNVTFRCDPISEHNRLYWYRQTLGQGPEFLTYFQNEAQLEKSRLLSDRFSAERPKGSFSTLEIQRTEQGDSAMYLCASSPSGISSQPQHFGDGTRLSIL.

Concerning this clone: At one boundary the junction diverges from the germline segment, which might be a read error. J is TRBJ2-4 and V is TRBV20-1; D may be TRBD1 (6 bases). The CDR3 has 11 residues. Germline values: CDR1 DFQATT, CDR2 SNEGSKA (reference sequence). The CDR3 region has the DNA TGCAGTGCTAGAGGGGCAATCAGGGGTGGATTC. Its translation is CSARGAIRGGF.

Here the CDR3 reads CASSPSSSRDRNGYTF. As DNA, the CDR3 is TGTGCCAGCAGCCCTTCCTCGTCCAGGGATAGGAATGGCTACACCTTC. The V call is TRBV9, the J call TRBJ1-2, with TRBD1 as a possible D gene (5 bases). Germline V gene data show CDR1 as SGDLS and CDR2 as YYNGEE. V was pared by 4 bases and J by 6 bases, with 22 bases between. This CDR3 comprises 16 residues.

The V call is TRBV28, the J call TRBJ2-3; perhaps TRBD1 as D (6 bases). The germline V and J ends were trimmed by 6 bases and 2 bases, with 15 bases remaining between them. The CDR3 loop spans 15 amino acids. Per the germline V gene, CDR1 is MDHEN and CDR2 is SYDVKM. CDR3 DNA: TGTGCCAGCAGAGGACAGATACTAAACACAGATACGCAGTATTTT. Amino acid sequence: CASRGQILNTDTQYF.

V gene TRBV6-5 combines with J gene TRBJ1-1; no firm D call. The germline V and J ends were trimmed by 4 bases and 5 bases, with 11 bases remaining between them. The CDR3 consists of 13 residues. From germline, CDR1 is MNHEY and CDR2 SVGAGI. The CDR3 spells CASSLNLKTEAFF. The CDR3 coding sequence is TGTGCCAGCAGTTTAAACTTAAAGACTGAAGCTTTCTTT.

The V call is TRBV7-9, the J call TRBJ2-5, with D perhaps TRBD2 (7 bases). The V gene lost 5 bases and the J gene lost 5 bases, with 18 bases spanning the gap. CDR1 and CDR2 (germline): SEHNR, FQNEAQ (reference sequence). The CDR3 has 15 amino acids. As DNA, the CDR3 is TGTGCCAGCAGCCAAATCACAGGGAGGGTGGAGACCCAGTACTTC. Amino acid sequence: CASSQITGRVETQYF.

The rearrangement uses TRBV7-9 and TRBJ2-7, with 9 bases matching TRBD2. Germline assignment: CDR1 SEHNR and CDR2 FQNEAQ (reference sequence). J lost 7 bases, V lost 1 base, and 5 bases had no gene match. This CDR3 region has 14 residues. CDR3 bases: TGTGCCAGCAGCTTAGGCGTAGCGGGAGAAGAGCAGTACTTC. It encodes CASSLGVAGEEQYF.

The genes are TRBV29-1 and TRBJ2-7; D is possibly TRBD1 (5 bases). The CDR3 has 11 residues. The V and J ends lost 4 bases and 1 base respectively, with 5 bases between them. The germline gives CDR1 SQVTM, CDR2 ANQGSEA. CDR3 in amino acids: CSVGQSYEQYF. In DNA, the CDR3 is TGCAGCGTTGGACAGTCCTACGAGCAGTACTTC.

V usage is TRBV3-1 (or the pseudogene TRBV3-2) and J usage is TRBJ2-2; 7 nucleotides agree with TRBD1. This CDR3 spans 15 amino acids. Germline-derived CDR1 and CDR2 are LGHDT and YNNKEL (reference sequence). With V trimmed by 2 bases and J by 6 bases, 6 bases remained unmatched. DNA for the CDR3: TGTGCCAGCAGCCAAAGACAGGGCAGCGCCGGGGAGCTGTTTTTT. Amino acids: CASSQRQGSAGELFF.

The rearrangement uses TRBV24-1 and TRBJ1-1; D remains ambiguous. Trimming took 7 bases from V and 3 from J, leaving 14 bases between them. The CDR3 totals 14 residues. Germline CDR1 reads KGHDR; CDR2 reads SFDVKD. The CDR3 DNA sequence: TGTGCCACCAGGGGAGAGGGAGCAGACACTGAAGCTTTCTTT. Translation: CATRGEGADTEAFF.

The J gene is TRBJ2-7, the V gene TRBV5-5; 8 bases fit TRBD1. This CDR3 is built from 15 residues. In germline, CDR1 is SGHKS, CDR2 YYEKEE (reference sequence). V lost 0 bases, J lost 4 bases, and 6 bases stayed unmatched. The chain's CDR3 is CASSLVAQGAYEQYF. The CDR3 DNA reads TGTGCCAGCAGCTTGGTCGCGCAGGGGGCTTACGAGCAGTACTTC. Using reference TRBV5-5 and TRBJ2-7 for the parts outside the CDR3, the full variable domain is DAGVTQSPTHLIKTRGQQVTLRCSPISGHKSVSWYQQVLGQGPQFIFQYYEKEERGRGNFPDRFSARQFPNYSSELNVNALLLGDSALYLCASSLVAQGAYEQYFGPGTRLTVT.

The rearrangement joins TRBV6-5 to TRBJ2-1; 11 nucleotides agree with TRBD1. CDR3 length equals 16 residues. Trimming removed 2 bases from V and 8 bases from J; junction bases left unmatched: 8. CDR1 and CDR2 (germline): MNHEY, SVGAGI. The CDR3 region is CASSYGPGQGDDEQFF. As DNA, the CDR3 is TGTGCCAGCAGTTACGGGCCGGGACAGGGGGACGATGAGCAGTTCTTC.

This clone has just one count. The V gene is TRBV7-8, the J gene TRBJ2-7; D is perhaps TRBD1 (6 bases). The CDR3 runs to 13 residues. The germline V and J ends were trimmed by 5 bases and 4 bases, with 12 bases remaining between them. Germline-derived CDR1 and CDR2 are SGHVS and FQNEAQ. DNA of the CDR3: TGTGCCAGCAGCAAGGGACAAACGTACGAGCAGTACTTC. Protein sequence: CASSKGQTYEQYF. Together with reference TRBV7-8 and TRBJ2-7, the CDR3 gives the full variable domain: GAGVSQSPRYKVAKRGQDVALRCDPISGHVSLFWYQQALGQGPEFLTYFQNEAQLDKSGLPSDRFFAERPEGSVSTLKIQRTQQEDSAVYLCASSKGQTYEQYFGPGTRLTVT.

Note on this clone: The sample has other DNA sequences that encode this CDR3 too. The chain joins TRBV12-3 or TRBV12-4 to TRBJ2-7, with unresolved D. Trimming took 5 bases from V and 0 from J, leaving 8 bases between them. The CDR3 extends over 13 amino acids. In DNA form, the CDR3 reads TGTGCCAGCAGTCCCCCGGGCTCCTACGAGCAGTACTTC. This gives the protein CASSPPGSYEQYF.

The rearrangement links TRBV10-1 to TRBJ2-3; no firm D call. The CDR3 loop spans 15 amino acids. The V gene lost 0 bases and the J gene lost 4 bases, with 11 bases spanning the gap. Looked up from germline, CDR1 is WNHNN and CDR2 is SYGVQD (reference sequence). CDR3 region: CASSESLGIPDTQYF. The CDR3 DNA reads as TGCGCCAGCAGTGAGTCGCTGGGCATCCCAGATACGCAGTATTTT.

The chain combines TRBV29-1 with TRBJ1-3; D unresolved. Germline V CDR1 and CDR2: SQVTM, ANQGSEA. The CDR3 loop spans 11 amino acids. V lost 8 bases and J 0 bases, leaving 5 bases between the germline ends. CDR3 residues: CSINSGNTIYF. The DNA of the CDR3 is TGCAGCATCAACTCTGGAAACACCATATATTTT.

This chain uses TRBV27 with TRBJ2-7, with 10 bases identical to TRBD1. The V segment lost 3 bases and the J segment 4 bases; nucleotides outside the gene matches: 6. The germline V gene has CDR1 MNHEY and CDR2 SMNVEV (reference sequence). CDR3 length: 15 amino acids. The CDR3 DNA sequence: TGTGCCAGCAGTTTCGTCGGACAGGGGGGTTACGAGCAGTACTTC. Protein: CASSFVGQGGYEQYF.

The gene calls are TRBV6-6 and TRBJ2-3, with a weak D call TRBD2 (6 bases). The CDR3 consists of 19 residues. Germline CDR1 MNHNY, CDR2 SVGAGI (reference sequence). The V end lost 5 bases, the J end lost 6 bases, and 30 bases lay between the germline ends. CDR3 coding DNA: TGTGCCAGCAGTCCAACCTCGGGTTTCGGGACTCGCCCGGGGGATACGCAGTATTTT. It is translated as CASSPTSGFGTRPGDTQYF.

In this sample, this clone turned up once. V gene TRBV9 combines with J gene TRBJ2-3; 9 positions agree with TRBD2. Germline V gene data show CDR1 as SGDLS and CDR2 as YYNGEE. J was trimmed by 0 bases and V by 0 bases; bases with no gene match: 8. The CDR3 is 18 residues long. The CDR3 sequence is CASSVGASGATSTDTQYF. CDR3 nucleotides: TGTGCCAGCAGCGTAGGGGCTAGCGGGGCTACTAGCACAGATACGCAGTATTTT.